The 23 T cell receptor beta chains given below trace back to one sample, sequenced in a study of shared clonotypes between healthy human individuals. Clones were sequenced by immunoSEQ multiplex PCR, and TCRdb holds only the in-frame ones, with some missing. The sample gives about 2 million clones, about 94% of which show up once; roughly 1.2% is in the top ten. Only CD45RO-negative cells positively selected for CCR7 counted as naive CD8 cells, so terminally differentiated effector memory CD45RA+ cells were excluded. Sequenced: naive CD8+ T cells sorted from blood. These receptors originate from a man aged 18 to 30 in good health.

The V and J genes are TRBV28 and TRBJ1-5; 8 bases fit TRBD1. CDR1 is MDHEN and CDR2 is SYDVKM in the germline V gene. V lost 7 bases to trimming and J lost 5 bases; unmatched junction nucleotides: 4. The CDR3 totals 13 residues. The CDR3 DNA reads as TGTGCCAGCACCGGACAGGGATATCAGCCCCAGCATTTT. Translated: CASTGQGYQPQHF.

The gene calls are TRBV7-6 and TRBJ1-1; perhaps TRBD1 as D (5 bases). V shed 5 bases and J shed 1 base, with 11 bases lying between them. The CDR3 is 14 residues long. Germline CDR1 is SGHVS and CDR2 is FNYEAQ. The CDR3 loop reads CASSAGTGNTEAFF. The CDR3 coding sequence is TGTGCCAGCAGCGCCGGGACGGGGAACACTGAAGCTTTCTTT.

The chain is built from TRBV27 and TRBJ2-7; D not resolved. This CDR3 has 14 amino acids. V was cut by 3 bases and J by 1 base, with 10 bases left in between. Germline CDR1 is MNHEY and CDR2 is SMNVEV (reference sequence). The CDR3 is CASSFRPGSYEQYF. The CDR3 bases are TGTGCCAGCAGTTTCCGGCCTGGATCCTACGAGCAGTACTTC.

This clone was counted a few times. Distinct nucleotide sequences in the sample also encode this CDR3. The gene calls are TRBV19 and TRBJ2-7, with 10 bases matching TRBD1. Germline V gene data show CDR1 as LNHDA and CDR2 as SQIVND (reference sequence). The CDR3 spans 14 residues. The trim removed 5 bases at V and 2 bases at J, leaving 3 bases unmatched. The CDR3 region is CASSSGTGAYEQYF. CDR3 DNA: TGTGCCAGTAGTTCCGGGACAGGGGCCTACGAGCAGTACTTC.

Details on this clone: Other DNA sequences of this sample code for an identical CDR3. This chain uses TRBV27 with TRBJ2-6; 9 nucleotides agree with TRBD1. V lost 2 bases and J lost 4; bases outside the gene matches: 3. Germline CDR1 and CDR2: MNHEY and SMNVEV (reference sequence). CDR3 length: 16 amino acids. Written as DNA, the CDR3 is TGTGCCAGCAGTTTAGGACAGGGGTCCGGGGCCAACGTCCTGACTTTC. Its translation is CASSLGQGSGANVLTF. Using reference TRBV27 and TRBJ2-6 for the parts outside the CDR3, the full variable domain is EAQVTQNPRYLITVTGKKLTVTCSQNMNHEYMSWYRQDPGLGLRQIYYSMNVEVTDKGDVPEGYKVSRKEKRNFPLILESPSPNQTSLYFCASSLGQGSGANVLTFGAGSRLTVL.

This chain links TRBV7-8 with TRBJ2-1; possible D gene TRBD2, 6 bases. Germline assignment: CDR1 SGHVS and CDR2 FQNEAQ. Trimming shortened V by 5 bases and J by 8 bases, and 22 bases separated the two germline ends. The CDR3 has 16 amino acids. The CDR3 reads CASSLLTVAAYDEQFF. In DNA, the CDR3 is TGTGCCAGCAGCCTCCTAACGGTAGCGGCTTACGATGAGCAGTTCTTC.

CDR3 nucleotides: TGTGCCAGCAGCGCTGGGGGTATTGGTGACGAGCAGTACTTC. Translation: CASSAGGIGDEQYF. This chain uses TRBV9 with TRBJ2-7, with D perhaps matching TRBD1 or TRBD2 (5 bases each). The germline CDR1 and CDR2 sequences are SGDLS and YYNGEE. V lost 3 bases, J lost 5 bases, and 15 bases lay in between. The CDR3 has 14 residues.

This clone was seen a single time. The genes are TRBV10-3 and TRBJ1-4; 8 positions agree with TRBD1. The junction had 5 bases not matched to a gene; V was cut back by 0 bases and J by 8 bases. This CDR3 spans 15 amino acids. Germline V gene lookup returns CDR1 ENHRY and CDR2 SYGVKD. CDR3 bases: TGTGCCATCAGTGAGTCCCAGGGGGCGTACGAAAAACTGTTTTTT. This translates into CAISESQGAYEKLFF.

The chain is built from TRBV5-4 and TRBJ1-2, with D maybe TRBD1 (6 bases). The germline V gene has CDR1 SGHNT and CDR2 YYREEE (reference sequence). The V and J ends lost 3 bases and 4 bases respectively, with 13 bases between them. CDR3 length equals 14 residues. CDR3 nucleotides: TGTGCCAGCAGCTGGGACGGGGGGGCCTATGGCTACACCTTC. Protein: CASSWDGGAYGYTF.

V usage is TRBV5-4 and J usage is TRBJ2-5; D is unclear. V was trimmed by 4 bases and J by 3 bases, leaving 10 bases between them. CDR1 is SGHNT, CDR2 YYREEE, per germline (reference sequence). This CDR3 has 13 residues. Here the CDR3 DNA reads TGTGCCAGCAGCGGCGACCCGGAAGAGACCCAGTACTTC. As protein: CASSGDPEETQYF.

The CDR3 nucleotides are TGTGCCAGCAGTTTAATGCCGGGGGCCGGGTGGTATGGCTACACCTTC. It yields the protein CASSLMPGAGWYGYTF. The genes are TRBV27 and TRBJ1-2, with a possible D match to TRBD1 (6 bases). Germline V lookup: CDR1 MNHEY, CDR2 SMNVEV (reference sequence). V was pared by 2 bases and J by 5 bases, with 18 bases between. The CDR3 is 16 amino acids.

The chain is built from TRBV21-1 and TRBJ1-5; TRBD1, the table's D call, lacks a check against the DNA. TRBV21-1 corresponds to a pseudogene. The CDR3 has 14 amino acids. The CDR3 reads CASSKSTSNQPQHF. The CDR3 DNA reads as TGTGCCAGCAGCAAATCGACAAGCAATCAGCCCCAGCATTTT.

The chain is built from TRBV29-1 and TRBJ1-2; tentatively, D is TRBD1 (5 bases). This CDR3 spans 12 amino acids. Germline V CDR1 and CDR2: SQVTM, ANQGSEA. Trimming cost V 6 bases and J 9 bases, with 17 bases left between them. The CDR3 bases are TGCAGCGTGATCCGGGACGGATTTAGCTACACCTTC. Its translation: CSVIRDGFSYTF.

The J gene is TRBJ2-7, the V gene TRBV6-5; tentatively, D is TRBD2 (5 bases). V was trimmed by 0 bases and J by 5 bases, leaving 5 bases between them. This CDR3 spans 12 amino acids. CDR1 and CDR2 (germline): MNHEY, SVGAGI. The CDR3 bases are TGTGCCAGCAGTTACTCGAGGGACGAGCAGTACTTC. Translated, it gives CASSYSRDEQYF.

V gene TRBV18 combines with J gene TRBJ1-1; D gene unclear. The V end lost 2 bases, the J end lost 0 bases, and 10 bases lay between the germline ends. CDR3 length: 15 amino acids. Germline V gene data show CDR1 as KGHSH and CDR2 as LQKENI. CDR3 in amino acids: CASSPYKGMNTEAFF. The CDR3 DNA sequence: TGTGCCAGCTCACCATATAAGGGCATGAACACTGAAGCTTTCTTT.

The chain links TRBV6-1 to TRBJ1-1, with TRBD1 identical over 12 bases. Trimming at V came to 7 bases and at J to 6 bases, leaving 9 bases not matched to a gene. The germline V gene encodes CDR1 MNHNS and CDR2 SASEGT. This CDR3 region has 15 residues. In nucleotides, the CDR3 is TGTGCCAGCAACCTGGGGGGGACAGGGGGCCCTGAAGCTTTCTTT. This sequence encodes CASNLGGTGGPEAFF.

The V and J genes are TRBV27 and TRBJ2-1; 11 nucleotides align to TRBD2. The CDR3 spans 14 residues. Unmatched junction bases numbered 4, after V lost 6 bases and J lost 6 bases. CDR1 and CDR2 (germline): MNHEY, SMNVEV (reference sequence). The DNA of the CDR3 is TGTGCCAGCAGAACCGGGACTAGCGGCAATGAGCAGTTCTTC. The encoded protein is CASRTGTSGNEQFF.

The V gene is TRBV30, the J gene TRBJ2-7; D not certain. This CDR3 is built from 14 residues. Trimming left V 2 bases short and J 0 bases short, with 11 bases between. The germline CDR1 and CDR2 sequences are GTSNPN and SVGIG (reference sequence). CDR3 DNA sequence: TGTGCCTGGAGTCAGACCGAGAGCTCCTACGAGCAGTACTTC. Translated, it gives CAWSQTESSYEQYF.

V and J are TRBV4-2 and TRBJ2-7; 11 bases line up with TRBD2. V lost 5 bases, J lost 6 bases, and 9 bases stayed unmatched. This CDR3 contains 15 residues. Germline V lookup: CDR1 LGHNA, CDR2 YNFKEQ. In DNA, the CDR3 is TGTGCCAGCAGCTCCGAAGTAGCGGGGGGGCGCGAGCAGTACTTC. It encodes CASSSEVAGGREQYF.

The chain links TRBV28 to TRBJ2-1; the match to TRBD1 covers 8 bases. The CDR3 covers 16 residues. V shed 2 bases, J shed 3 bases, and the junction held 6 bases outside the gene matches. The germline gives CDR1 MDHEN, CDR2 SYDVKM. CDR3 amino acids: CASSLRAGGFYNEQFF. The CDR3 coding sequence is TGTGCCAGCAGTTTAAGGGCAGGGGGCTTCTACAATGAGCAGTTCTTC.

This clone was recorded a few times. The CDR3 bases are TGTGCCAGCAGGGCACCGGAGTCACCCCTCCACTTT. Translating gives CASRAPESPLHF. V is TRBV7-6 and J is TRBJ1-6; D call uncertain. This CDR3 has 12 residues. Trimming removed 6 bases from V and 10 bases from J, with 10 bases in between. Germline CDR1 reads SGHVS; CDR2 reads FNYEAQ.

This rearrangement joins TRBV2 to TRBJ1-2, with a possible D match to TRBD1 (5 bases). This CDR3 contains 11 residues. CDR1 and CDR2 (germline): SNHLY, FYNNEI. Trimming removed 7 bases from V and 3 bases from J, with 6 bases in between. CDR3 region: CASMGDYGYTF. The CDR3 region has the DNA TGTGCCAGCATGGGGGACTATGGCTACACCTTC.

The chain has TRBV9 and TRBJ2-7, with D perhaps TRBD2 (5 bases). The germline V gene has CDR1 SGDLS and CDR2 YYNGEE. The CDR3 is 14 amino acids. V lost 3 bases to trimming and J lost 2 bases, with 12 bases between them. CDR3 DNA: TGTGCCAGCAGCGCCGGAGGAGTTACCTACGAGCAGTACTTC. Translation: CASSAGGVTYEQYF.